The next 32 T cell receptor beta chains were all read from a single sample in a study of shared clonotypes between healthy human individuals. Naive-designated CD8 cells lacked CD45RO, were positively enriched for CCR7, and omitted terminally differentiated effector memory CD45RA+ cells. The protocol was immunoSEQ multiplex PCR, while the TCRdb copy is restricted to in-frame clones and leaves out a portion. The sample lists roughly 890,000 clones, about 92% occurring once. The material sequenced was naive CD8+ T cells sorted from blood. These receptors were collected from a young man in good health.

This clone was observed a few times. Different DNA sequences within this sample yield the same CDR3. The chain employs TRBV10-3 and TRBJ2-7; D is unclear. Germline V CDR1 and CDR2: ENHRY, SYGVKD. V lost 3 bases, J lost 3 bases, and 3 bases lay in between. The CDR3 spans 11 residues. The CDR3 bases are TGTGCCATCAGTGATCGCTACGAGCAGTACTTC. Protein: CAISDRYEQYF.

This rearrangement joins TRBV5-1 to TRBJ2-5; D not certain. In germline, CDR1 is SGHRS, CDR2 YFSETQ. The V and J ends lost 0 bases and 4 bases respectively, with 10 bases between them. The CDR3 runs to 14 residues. CDR3 region: CASSLVLNRETQYF. The CDR3 DNA follows: TGCGCCAGCAGCTTGGTTCTGAACCGAGAGACCCAGTACTTC.

The rearrangement uses TRBV29-1 and TRBJ2-1; perhaps TRBD2 as D (6 bases). The V end lost 6 bases, the J end lost 10 bases, and 19 bases lay between the germline ends. Germline loops: CDR1 SQVTM, CDR2 ANQGSEA. The CDR3 contains 13 residues. CDR3 loop: CSVSPPAGKEQFF. The CDR3, as DNA: TGCAGCGTCTCCCCCCCAGCGGGCAAGGAGCAGTTCTTC.

The CDR3 region is CASSLAGGLAASYEQYF. In DNA form, the CDR3 reads TGTGCCAGCAGCTTAGCAGGGGGACTAGCGGCTTCCTACGAGCAGTACTTC. J is TRBJ2-7 and V is TRBV7-9; 11 bases map to TRBD2. After removal of 0 bases from V and 1 base from J, the junction contained 5 bases not matched to a gene. Germline V gives CDR1 SEHNR, CDR2 FQNEAQ (reference sequence). The CDR3 is 17 residues long.

The chain combines TRBV27 with TRBJ2-1, with D unclear. This CDR3 contains 13 residues. V was cut by 0 bases and J by 6 bases, with 6 bases left in between. Germline CDR1 and CDR2: MNHEY and SMNVEV (reference sequence). The CDR3 loop is CASSLSLPNEQFF. The DNA of the CDR3 is TGTGCCAGCAGTTTATCGCTCCCCAATGAGCAGTTCTTC.

This chain joins TRBV5-5 and TRBJ2-7; D not certain. V was shortened by 4 bases and J by 3 bases, with 14 bases between the two germline ends. The CDR3 has 14 residues. CDR1 and CDR2 from the germline V gene are SGHKS and YYEKEE (reference sequence). The CDR3 is CASSPTVSGYEQYF. DNA for the CDR3: TGTGCCAGCAGCCCGACGGTTTCCGGCTACGAGCAGTACTTC.

The genes are TRBV15 and TRBJ2-1; D is perhaps TRBD2 (5 bases). CDR3 size: 15 residues. Trimming took off 6 bases at V and 0 bases at J, with 12 bases between the two ends. The germline gives CDR1 LNHNV, CDR2 YYDKDF (reference sequence). The CDR3 is CATRPVGSSYNEQFF. The CDR3 DNA reads TGTGCCACCAGACCCGTGGGGAGCTCCTACAATGAGCAGTTCTTC. Based on the CDR3 plus reference TRBV15 and TRBJ2-1, the full variable domain is DAMVIQNPRYQVTQFGKPVTLSCSQTLNHNVMYWYQQKSSQAPKLLFHYYDKDFNNEADTPDNFQSRRPNTSFCFLDIRSPGLGDTAMYLCATRPVGSSYNEQFFGPGTRLTVL.

This clone was counted once. The rearrangement uses TRBV6-1 and TRBJ2-7; 10 nucleotides align to TRBD1. Germline V gene lookup returns CDR1 MNHNS and CDR2 SASEGT. Trimming at V came to 8 bases and at J to 5 bases, leaving 9 bases not matched to a gene. The CDR3 is 14 amino acids. Here the CDR3 reads CASRPRDRGDEQYF. The CDR3 region has the DNA TGTGCCAGCCGACCCCGGGACAGGGGCGACGAGCAGTACTTC.

The CDR3, as DNA: TGTGCCAGCAGGGAGAACAGGGGTCCCCTTCGGAATGAGCAGTTCTTC. It yields the protein CASRENRGPLRNEQFF. The chain combines TRBV7-9 with TRBJ2-1; 7 nucleotides match TRBD1. Per germline, CDR1 SEHNR and CDR2 FQNEAQ (reference sequence). J was trimmed by 7 bases and V by 6 bases; bases with no gene match: 15. The CDR3 consists of 16 residues.

This chain joins TRBV4-3 and TRBJ2-2, with 7 bases lining up with TRBD2. CDR3 length: 17 amino acids. Germline V gene data show CDR1 as LGHNA and CDR2 as YSLEER. J was trimmed by 1 base and V by 0 bases; bases with no gene match: 5. The CDR3 DNA reads as TGCGCCAGCAGCCAAGATTGGGGCGGGAGGAACACCGGGGAGCTGTTTTTT. As protein: CASSQDWGGRNTGELFF.

The chain links TRBV14 to TRBJ1-2; 8 nucleotides agree with TRBD1. V trimming: 2 bases; J trimming: 6 bases; junction bases outside the gene matches: 8. CDR1 SGHDN and CDR2 FVKESK come from the germline V gene. The CDR3 contains 15 residues. CDR3 nucleotides: TGTGCCAGCAGCCAATATCCGGACAGGGAAAATGGCTACACCTTC. It yields the protein CASSQYPDRENGYTF.

The chain's CDR3 is CSVDAGDGYEQYF. Here the CDR3 DNA reads TGCAGCGTAGACGCCGGGGATGGCTACGAGCAGTACTTC. The chain recombines TRBV29-1 with TRBJ2-7; D might be TRBD2 (5 bases). CDR3 size: 13 residues. Germline V gene sequence: CDR1 SQVTM, CDR2 ANQGSEA. The V end lost 6 bases, the J end lost 3 bases, and 15 bases lay between the germline ends.

The chain uses TRBV27 and TRBJ2-7; maybe TRBD1 (6 bases). Germline CDR1 and CDR2: MNHEY and SMNVEV (reference sequence). Trimming stripped 5 bases from V and 2 bases from J, with 13 bases between. This CDR3 contains 14 residues. The CDR3 is CASSPYGTTYEQYF. The CDR3 DNA follows: TGTGCCAGCAGTCCTTACGGGACAACCTACGAGCAGTACTTC.

In its sample, this clone was seen a few times. The chain carries TRBV5-5 and TRBJ1-5, with no clear D. Germline CDR1 SGHKS, CDR2 YYEKEE (reference sequence). V lost 0 bases, J lost 0 bases, and 7 bases lay in between. The CDR3 is made up of 15 amino acids. In nucleotides, the CDR3 is TGTGCCAGCAGCTTGGGGCAGTTTAGCAATCAGCCCCAGCATTTT. This codes for CASSLGQFSNQPQHF.

The V and J genes are TRBV27 and TRBJ2-7; possible D gene TRBD1, 6 bases. This CDR3 region has 11 residues. Germline loops: CDR1 MNHEY, CDR2 SMNVEV (reference sequence). Trimming stripped 5 bases from V and 12 bases from J, with 14 bases between. CDR3 sequence reads: CASSAHRVVYF. The CDR3 DNA sequence: TGTGCCAGCAGTGCGCACAGGGTGGTGTACTTC.

The V call is TRBV4-1, the J call TRBJ2-7; 8 positions match TRBD2. Germline values: CDR1 MGHRA, CDR2 YSYEKL. This CDR3 comprises 19 residues. With V trimmed by 1 base and J by 2 bases, 16 bases remained unmatched. The CDR3 loop is CASSQAATSAFVRPYEQYF. CDR3 sequence (DNA): TGCGCCAGCAGCCAAGCTGCGACTAGCGCGTTCGTCCGTCCCTACGAGCAGTACTTC.

This clone was detected only a few times. The same CDR3 can be traced to other DNA sequences in this sample. CDR3 sequence (DNA): TGTGCCAGCAGCTTGGCCTACGAGCAGTACTTC. Its protein product is CASSLAYEQYF. The chain is built from TRBV5-5 and TRBJ2-7; D ambiguous. Trimming took 0 bases from V and 2 from J, leaving 0 bases between them. This CDR3 spans 11 amino acids. From germline, CDR1 is SGHKS and CDR2 YYEKEE (reference sequence).

This clone was seen once. This chain connects TRBV28 to TRBJ1-2; D unresolved. Trimming pared 2 bases from V and 2 bases from J, leaving 12 bases between. This CDR3 has 15 amino acids. Germline lookup yields CDR1 MDHEN and CDR2 SYDVKM. CDR3: CASSLITVRNYGYTF. In DNA, the CDR3 is TGTGCCAGCAGTTTAATCACAGTCCGGAACTATGGCTACACCTTC.

This chain links TRBV10-2 with TRBJ1-5, with 7 positions matching TRBD1. The CDR3 covers 15 residues. The V gene end was trimmed by 10 bases and the J gene end by 5 bases; junction bases not matched to a gene: 14. CDR1 and CDR2 from the germline V gene are WSHSY and SAAADI. This chain's CDR3 is CAITLLRGRYQPQHF. CDR3 coding DNA: TGCGCCATCACCCTTTTGAGGGGGCGATATCAGCCCCAGCATTTT.

The chain uses TRBV15 and TRBJ1-5; a possible D gene is TRBD1 (5 bases). The CDR3 consists of 13 residues. The V gene's germline CDR1 is LNHNV and CDR2 YYDKDF (reference sequence). V gave up 3 bases and J gave up 4 bases, with 7 bases separating them. The CDR3 nucleotides read TGTGCCACCAGCAGCGCAGGGAATCAGCCCCAGCATTTT. Translating it yields CATSSAGNQPQHF.

This rearrangement joins TRBV27 to TRBJ2-7; TRBD2 matches at 9 bases. The CDR3 has 15 amino acids. Germline V gene lookup returns CDR1 MNHEY and CDR2 SMNVEV (reference sequence). The J segment lost 5 bases and the V segment lost 7 bases, leaving 12 bases of the junction unmatched. CDR3 in amino acids: CASTRGASGKNEQYF. CDR3 in DNA: TGTGCCAGCACCAGGGGGGCTAGCGGGAAGAACGAGCAGTACTTC.

The chain carries TRBV19 and TRBJ2-5, with 7 bases matching TRBD1. After removal of 5 bases from V and 0 bases from J, the junction contained 12 bases not matched to a gene. The germline gives CDR1 LNHDA, CDR2 SQIVND (reference sequence). The CDR3 runs to 17 residues. DNA for the CDR3: TGTGCCAGTAGTGAGGGGGCCGGGGCAGACGACCAAGAGACCCAGTACTTC. It specifies CASSEGAGADDQETQYF.

This rearrangement joins TRBV5-6 to TRBJ1-5, with no clear D. CDR1 and CDR2 from the germline V gene are SGHDT and YYEEEE. This CDR3 has 13 residues. The V end was cut by 0 bases, the J end by 4 bases, with 5 bases between. CDR3 bases: TGTGCCAGCAGCTTGGCCCCGAATCAGCCCCAGCATTTT. This codes for CASSLAPNQPQHF. Complete variable domain (other parts from reference TRBV5-6 and TRBJ1-5): DAGVTQSPTHLIKTRGQQVTLRCSPKSGHDTVSWYQQALGQGPQFIFQYYEEEERQRGNFPDRFSGHQFPNYSSELNVNALLLGDSALYLCASSLAPNQPQHFGDGTRLSIL.

V and J are TRBV27 and TRBJ2-1, with 12 bases lining up with TRBD2. Germline V gives CDR1 MNHEY, CDR2 SMNVEV (reference sequence). J lost 8 bases, V lost 4 bases, and 3 bases had no gene match. This CDR3 contains 14 residues. This CDR3 is CASSWGLAGDEQFF. CDR3 coding DNA: TGTGCCAGCAGTTGGGGACTAGCGGGCGATGAGCAGTTCTTC.

Points on this clone: In the same sample, other DNA sequences code for this CDR3. J is TRBJ2-7 and V is TRBV27; 7 nucleotides agree with TRBD2. V lost 3 bases and J lost 2; bases outside the gene matches: 4. Looked up from germline, CDR1 is MNHEY and CDR2 is SMNVEV (reference sequence). This CDR3 comprises 14 residues. CDR3 nucleotide sequence: TGTGCCAGCAGTTTCGGGGGGTCTACCTACGAGCAGTACTTC. It specifies CASSFGGSTYEQYF.

The chain couples TRBV19 to TRBJ2-7; D might be TRBD1 (6 bases). V gave up 3 bases and J gave up 3 bases, with 12 bases separating them. This CDR3 is built from 14 residues. Germline assignment: CDR1 LNHDA and CDR2 SQIVND (reference sequence). In DNA, the CDR3 is TGTGCCAGTAGTATTTGGACAGAAAACTACGAGCAGTACTTC. Its protein product is CASSIWTENYEQYF.

This chain uses TRBV27 with TRBJ2-1; 10 bases align to TRBD2. The V and J ends lost 5 bases and 7 bases, in that order; junction bases with no gene match: 11. The CDR3 is 16 residues long. Germline assignment: CDR1 MNHEY and CDR2 SMNVEV (reference sequence). The DNA for the CDR3 is TGTGCCAGCAGTGTTATATTAGCGGGAGGAGGGAATGAGCAGTTCTTC. Protein product: CASSVILAGGGNEQFF.

This clone was counted a single time. The chain carries TRBV9 and TRBJ2-1; 8 bases are shared with TRBD2. J gave up 5 bases and V 4 bases, and 8 bases lay outside the gene matches. From germline, CDR1 is SGDLS and CDR2 YYNGEE. CDR3 size: 15 residues. This chain's CDR3 is CASSSSGGEHNEQFF. The CDR3, as DNA: TGTGCCAGCAGCTCCTCGGGAGGGGAGCACAATGAGCAGTTCTTC.

In regard to this clone: The sample holds other DNA sequences that translate to the same CDR3. The genes are TRBV7-6 and TRBJ2-2, with 10 bases identical to TRBD2. This CDR3 comprises 16 residues. Germline V gene lookup returns CDR1 SGHVS and CDR2 FNYEAQ. The V segment lost 3 bases and the J segment 1 base; nucleotides outside the gene matches: 2. The CDR3 loop is CASSFGLAVNTGELFF. In DNA form, the CDR3 reads TGTGCCAGCAGCTTTGGACTAGCGGTGAACACCGGGGAGCTGTTTTTT.

The chain couples TRBV10-2 to TRBJ2-7, with 7 bases lining up with TRBD2. This CDR3 spans 11 amino acids. V shed 9 bases, J shed 2 bases, and the junction held 1 base outside the gene matches. Germline assignment: CDR1 WSHSY and CDR2 SAAADI. This chain's CDR3 is CASAGAYEQYF. CDR3 coding DNA: TGCGCCAGTGCGGGAGCCTACGAGCAGTACTTC.

In regard to this clone: A much bigger clone sits one base away, suggesting this may be a read error. CDR3 protein: CASSLVPGPISIANQPQHF. The CDR3 DNA sequence: TGTGCCAGCAGCTTAGTGCCGGGTCCTATTTCCATTGCCAATCAGCCCCAGCATTTT. The J gene is TRBJ1-5, the V gene TRBV7-4; no clear D. The CDR3 extends over 19 amino acids. Between the trimmed V and J ends, which lost 1 base and 3 bases, there was a span of 22 bases. Germline CDR1 and CDR2: SGHVT and SQSDAQ. Full variable domain (remainder filled in from reference TRBV7-4 and TRBJ1-5): GAGVSQSPRYKVAKRGRDVALRCDSISGHVTLYWYRQTLGQGSEVLTYSQSDAQRDKSGRPSGRFSAERPERSVSTLKIQRTEQGDSAVYLCASSLVPGPISIANQPQHFGDGTRLSIL.

This clone appeared once. This chain links TRBV5-1 with TRBJ2-6, with 7 bases fitting TRBD1. CDR3 length equals 19 residues. V lost 0 bases and J lost 0; bases outside the gene matches: 9. Per germline, CDR1 SGHRS and CDR2 YFSETQ. The CDR3 is CASSLGQGELGSGANVLTF. DNA of the CDR3: TGCGCCAGCAGCTTGGGGCAGGGGGAACTAGGCTCTGGGGCCAACGTCCTGACTTTC.